This is a list of T cell receptor beta chains from one sample in a study of T cells in localized non-small cell lung cancer. The repertoire was sequenced with immunoSEQ multiplex PCR; TCRdb's copy has only in-frame clones and lacks some. The table has around 69,000 clones, around 90% seen once. The sequenced sample was peripheral blood, obtained before any cancer treatment. These receptors originate from a woman between 35 and 70 years old with stage I lung adenocarcinoma. CDR3s include the opening cysteine and the closing phenylalanine or tryptophan.

J	V	CDR3
TRBJ2-3	TRBV7-8	CASSLAQGTDTQYF
TRBJ1-1	TRBV12-5	CASGTTENTEAFF
TRBJ1-2	TRBV2	CASTDRGGYTF
TRBJ1-1	TRBV5-1	CASSFSRGGNTEAFF
TRBJ2-7	TRBV7-6	CASSLTASYGQYF
-	TRBV5-1	CASSSGQATYEQYF
TRBJ1-1	TRBV7-9	CASSGSVNTEAFF
TRBJ2-3	TRBV30	CAWRSARTSSTQYF
TRBJ1-1	TRBV18	CASSLRQGEDTEAFF
TRBJ2-4	TRBV19	CASRTTWEGPLAKNIQYF
TRBJ2-1	TRBV2	CASSQAHEQFF
TRBJ2-7	TRBV7-2	CASSQNQYEQYF
TRBJ2-1	TRBV28	CASSFRDNEQFF
TRBJ1-4	TRBV7-6	CASSLVQATNEKLFF
TRBJ2-5	TRBV5-6	CASSWGQVGGTQYF
TRBJ2-3	TRBV9	CASSVVAGSSTDTQYF
TRBJ1-2	TRBV29-1	CSVEDQPIYGCTF
TRBJ1-5	TRBV6-6	CASRFTGVNQPQHF
TRBJ2-2	TRBV6-4	CASSDGQGTGELFF
TRBJ1-2	TRBV2	CASGGPGYGYTF
TRBJ1-2	TRBV30	CAWRTGGVYGYTF
TRBJ2-1	TRBV5-1	CASSIGSPYNEQFF
TRBJ2-7	TRBV29-1	CSGGQSYEQYF
TRBJ1-1	TRBV27	CASSPRPFLDSLNTEAFF